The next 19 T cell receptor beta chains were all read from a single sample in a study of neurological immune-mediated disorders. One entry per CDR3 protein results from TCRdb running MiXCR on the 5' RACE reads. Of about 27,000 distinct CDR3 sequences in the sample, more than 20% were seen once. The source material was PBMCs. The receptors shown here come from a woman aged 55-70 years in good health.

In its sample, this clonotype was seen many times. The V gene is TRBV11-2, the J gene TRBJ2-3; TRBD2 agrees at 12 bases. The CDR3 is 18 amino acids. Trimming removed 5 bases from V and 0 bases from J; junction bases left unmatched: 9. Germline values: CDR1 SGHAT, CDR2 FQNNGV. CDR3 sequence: CASSALAGGYSSTDTQYF. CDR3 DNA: TGTGCCAGCAGCGCCCTAGCGGGAGGGTACTCTAGCACAGATACGCAGTATTTT.

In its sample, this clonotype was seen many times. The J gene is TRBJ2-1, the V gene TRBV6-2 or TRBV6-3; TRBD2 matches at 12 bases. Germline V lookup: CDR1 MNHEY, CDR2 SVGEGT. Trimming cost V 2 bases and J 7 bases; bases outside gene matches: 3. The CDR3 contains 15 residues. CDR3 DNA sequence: TGTGCCAGCAGTTACGGACTAGCGGGGCTAAATGAGCAGTTCTTC. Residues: CASSYGLAGLNEQFF.

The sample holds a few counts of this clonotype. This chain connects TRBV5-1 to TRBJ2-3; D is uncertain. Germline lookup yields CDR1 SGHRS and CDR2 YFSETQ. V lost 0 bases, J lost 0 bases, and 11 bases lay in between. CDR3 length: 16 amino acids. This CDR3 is CASSLAVRLSTDTQYF. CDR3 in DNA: TGCGCCAGCAGCTTGGCAGTGCGGCTTAGCACAGATACGCAGTATTTT.

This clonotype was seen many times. The CDR3 sequence is CSAEGTGVYSNQPQHF. The CDR3 DNA reads as TGCAGTGCGGAAGGGACTGGGGTATATAGCAATCAGCCCCAGCATTTT. J is TRBJ1-5 and V is TRBV20-1, with D maybe TRBD1 (5 bases). Germline values: CDR1 DFQATT, CDR2 SNEGSKA (reference sequence). This CDR3 has 16 amino acids. V lost 6 bases, J lost 0 bases, and 18 bases lay in between.

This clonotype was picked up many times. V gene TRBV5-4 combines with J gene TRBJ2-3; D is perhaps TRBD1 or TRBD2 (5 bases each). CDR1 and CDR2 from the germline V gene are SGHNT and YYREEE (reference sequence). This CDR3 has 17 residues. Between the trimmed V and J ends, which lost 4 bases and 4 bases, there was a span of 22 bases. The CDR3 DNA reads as TGTGCCAGCAGCCGTGGCGGAGGCTCGGTAGGGGCAGATACGCAGTATTTT. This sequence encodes CASSRGGGSVGADTQYF.

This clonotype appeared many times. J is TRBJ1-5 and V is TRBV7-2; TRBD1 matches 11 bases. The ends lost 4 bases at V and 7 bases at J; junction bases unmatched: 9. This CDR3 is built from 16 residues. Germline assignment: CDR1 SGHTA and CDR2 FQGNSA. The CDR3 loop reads CASSWAGQGAGQPQHF. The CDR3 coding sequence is TGTGCCAGCAGCTGGGCCGGACAGGGGGCCGGGCAGCCCCAGCATTTT.

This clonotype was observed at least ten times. As DNA, the CDR3 is TGCGCCAGCAGCTTGGCCGCGGGGGTTAATGAAAAACTGTTTTTT. Translated: CASSLAAGVNEKLFF. V usage is TRBV5-1 and J usage is TRBJ1-4, with D perhaps TRBD1 (5 bases). Germline CDR1 SGHRS, CDR2 YFSETQ. This CDR3 contains 15 residues. V lost 0 bases to trimming and J lost 4 bases, with 10 bases between them.

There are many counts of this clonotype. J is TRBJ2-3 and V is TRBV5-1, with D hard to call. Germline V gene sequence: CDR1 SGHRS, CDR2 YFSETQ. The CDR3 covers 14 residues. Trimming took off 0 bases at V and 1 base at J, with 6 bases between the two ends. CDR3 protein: CASSLVGRTDTQYF. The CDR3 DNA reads TGCGCCAGCAGCTTGGTCGGACGCACAGATACGCAGTATTTT.

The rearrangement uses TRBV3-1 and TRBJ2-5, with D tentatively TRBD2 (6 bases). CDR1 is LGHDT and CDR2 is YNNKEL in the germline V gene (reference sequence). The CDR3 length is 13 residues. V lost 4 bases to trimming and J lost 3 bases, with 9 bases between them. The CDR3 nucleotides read TGTGCCAGCAGCCCTTCGGGGGAAGAGACCCAGTACTTC. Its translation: CASSPSGEETQYF.

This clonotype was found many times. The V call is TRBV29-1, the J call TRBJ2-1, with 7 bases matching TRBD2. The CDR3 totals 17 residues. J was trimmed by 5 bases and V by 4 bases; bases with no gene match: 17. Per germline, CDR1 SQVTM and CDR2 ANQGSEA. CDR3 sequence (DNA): TGCAGCGTTGGCCAGCCCTGGGGGGGGTCAGGTAACAATGAGCAGTTCTTC. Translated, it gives CSVGQPWGGSGNNEQFF.

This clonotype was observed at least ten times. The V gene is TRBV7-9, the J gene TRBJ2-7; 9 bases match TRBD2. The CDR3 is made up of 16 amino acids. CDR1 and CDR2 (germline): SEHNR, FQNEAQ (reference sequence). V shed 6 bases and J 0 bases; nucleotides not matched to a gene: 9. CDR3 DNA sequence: TGTGCCAGCAGTTCGTACAGCGGGGGGTTCTCCTACGAGCAGTACTTC. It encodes CASSSYSGGFSYEQYF.

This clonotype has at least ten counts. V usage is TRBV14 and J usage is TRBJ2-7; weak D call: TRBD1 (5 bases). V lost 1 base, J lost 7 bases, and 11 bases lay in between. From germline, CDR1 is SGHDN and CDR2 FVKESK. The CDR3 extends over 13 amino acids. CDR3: CASSQASGKEQYF. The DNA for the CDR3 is TGTGCCAGCAGCCAAGCTTCAGGGAAAGAGCAGTACTTC.

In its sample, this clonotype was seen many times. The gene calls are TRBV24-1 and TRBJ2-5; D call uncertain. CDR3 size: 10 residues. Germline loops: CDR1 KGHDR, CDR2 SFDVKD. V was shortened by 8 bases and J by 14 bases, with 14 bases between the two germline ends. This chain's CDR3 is CATTRFAYYF. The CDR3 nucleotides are TGTGCCACCACCCGATTTGCCTATTACTTC.

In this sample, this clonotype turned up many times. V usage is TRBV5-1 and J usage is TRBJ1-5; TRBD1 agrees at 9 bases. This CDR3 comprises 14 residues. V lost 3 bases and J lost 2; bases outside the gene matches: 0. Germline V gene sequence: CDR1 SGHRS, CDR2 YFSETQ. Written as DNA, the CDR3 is TGCGCCAGCAGCTGGACAGGGGGCAATCAGCCCCAGCATTTT. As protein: CASSWTGGNQPQHF.

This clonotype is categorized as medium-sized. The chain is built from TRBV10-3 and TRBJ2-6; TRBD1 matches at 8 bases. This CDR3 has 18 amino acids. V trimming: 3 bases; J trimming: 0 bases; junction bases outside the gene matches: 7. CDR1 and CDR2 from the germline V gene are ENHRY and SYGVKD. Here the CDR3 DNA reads TGTGCCATCAGTGAAAAGGACAGGGACATCTCTGGGGCCAACGTCCTGACTTTC. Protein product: CAISEKDRDISGANVLTF.

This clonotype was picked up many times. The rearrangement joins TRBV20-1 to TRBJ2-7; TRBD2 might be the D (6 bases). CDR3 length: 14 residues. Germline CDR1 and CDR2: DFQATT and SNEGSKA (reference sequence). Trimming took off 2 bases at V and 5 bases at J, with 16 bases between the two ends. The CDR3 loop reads CSARKGGRIDEQYF. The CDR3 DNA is TGCAGTGCTAGAAAAGGTGGGAGGATCGACGAGCAGTACTTC.

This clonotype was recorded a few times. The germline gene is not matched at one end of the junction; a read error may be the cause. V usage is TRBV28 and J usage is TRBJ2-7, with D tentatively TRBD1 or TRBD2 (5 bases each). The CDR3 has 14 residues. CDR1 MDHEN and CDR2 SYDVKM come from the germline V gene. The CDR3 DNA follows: TGTGCCAGCAGTTACTCTAGGGACCACTACGAGCACTACTTC. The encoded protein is CASSYSRDHYEHYF. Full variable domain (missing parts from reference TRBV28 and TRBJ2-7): DVKVTQSSRYLVKRTGEKVFLECVQDMDHENMFWYRQDPGLGLRLIYFSYDVKMKEKGDIPEGYSVSREKKERFSLILESASTNQTSMYLCASSYSRDHYEHYFGPGTRLTVT.

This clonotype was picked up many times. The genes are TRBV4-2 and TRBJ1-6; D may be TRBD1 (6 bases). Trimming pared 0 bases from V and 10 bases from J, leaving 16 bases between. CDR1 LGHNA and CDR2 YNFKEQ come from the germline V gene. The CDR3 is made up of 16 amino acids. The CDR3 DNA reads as TGTGCCAGCAGCCAAGAATGGCGGGGGCGCAAATCACCCCTCCACTTT. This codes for CASSQEWRGRKSPLHF.

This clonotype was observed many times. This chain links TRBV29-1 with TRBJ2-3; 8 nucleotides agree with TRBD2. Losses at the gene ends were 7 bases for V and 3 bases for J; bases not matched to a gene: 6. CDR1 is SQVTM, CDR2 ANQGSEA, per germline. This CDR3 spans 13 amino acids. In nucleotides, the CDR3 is TGCAGCGCGACGGGGGGGGGTACAGATACGCAGTATTTT. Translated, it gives CSATGGGTDTQYF.